The T cell receptor beta chain described here comes from a study of blood T cell repertoires in COVID-19. Sequencing used immunoSEQ multiplex PCR; TCRdb keeps in-frame clones, though not all of them. The repertoire holds roughly 320,000 clones, 70% to 90% seen once, with around 1.2% in the top ten. Per the germline V gene, CDR1 is MDHEN and CDR2 is SYDVKM. The CDR3 runs to 14 residues. Trimming cost V 8 bases and J 0 bases; bases outside gene matches: 5. Sequencing was carried out using peripheral blood. This receptor was identified in a man between 65 and 85 years old with acute or convalescent COVID-19. The chain employs TRBV28 and TRBJ1-2; 8 bases match TRBD1. CDR3 loop: CASVTGGANYGYTF. The DNA of the CDR3 is TGTGCCAGCGTAACAGGGGGAGCTAACTATGGCTACACCTTC.